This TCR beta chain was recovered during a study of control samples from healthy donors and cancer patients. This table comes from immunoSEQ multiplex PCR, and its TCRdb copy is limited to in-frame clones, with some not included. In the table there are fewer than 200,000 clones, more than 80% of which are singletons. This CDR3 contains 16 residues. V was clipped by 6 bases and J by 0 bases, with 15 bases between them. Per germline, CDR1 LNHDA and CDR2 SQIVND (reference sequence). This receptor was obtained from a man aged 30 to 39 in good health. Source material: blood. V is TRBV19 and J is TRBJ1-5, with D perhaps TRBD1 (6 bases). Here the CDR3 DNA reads TGTGCCAGTAGCCAGCTCAAGGGGGATAGCAATCAGCCCCAGCATTTT. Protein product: CASSQLKGDSNQPQHF.